This TCR beta chain was retrieved from a study of T cells in Graves' hyperthyroidism and ophthalmopathy. Study results and caveats: The model made its ophthalmopathy prediction, and onset followed a median about 6.8 months later. A model using 13 V-J features told ophthalmopathy apart from stable hyperthyroidism.

RNA transcripts yielded amplified TCR beta CDR3 regions. Using the HTBI primer set, a first-round RT-PCR was run on the TCR CDR3. MiXCR, applied by TCRdb to the multiplex PCR reads, yields one record per CDR3 protein. Seen here are 550,000 to 850,000 distinct CDR3 sequences, about 19% observed once, and the top ten hold 15% to 20%. Of note for this clonotype: Its antigen is unknown.

Uncontrolled infection, other autoimmune disease, pregnancy or lactation led to exclusion. Sequencing was done on a sample of blood. This clonotype was sampled from a woman in her fifties or sixties with Graves' hyperthyroidism that later progressed to Graves' ophthalmopathy.

The CDR3 sequence: CASSQQGLKTQYF. In nucleotides, the CDR3 is TGTGCCAGCAGTCAACAGGGATTGAAGACCCAGTACTTC. The J gene is TRBJ2-5, the V gene TRBV7-9; D possibly corresponds to TRBD1 (6 bases). From germline, CDR1 is SEHNR and CDR2 FQNEAQ (reference sequence). The CDR3 length is 13 residues. Trimming removed 6 bases from V and 6 bases from J, with 14 bases in between.